One and the same sample provided the 14 T cell receptor beta chains below, sequenced in a study of blood T cell repertoires in COVID-19. Clones were sequenced by immunoSEQ multiplex PCR, and TCRdb holds only the in-frame ones, with some missing. The sample shows about 120,000 clones, 80% to 90% of them seen only once. Sequenced material: peripheral blood. These receptors all come from a woman aged 65 to 85 with acute or convalescent COVID-19.

The J gene is TRBJ2-3, the V gene TRBV7-9; TRBD2 aligns across 7 bases. This CDR3 has 16 residues. V lost 5 bases to trimming and J lost 2 bases; unmatched junction nucleotides: 10. Germline CDR1 is SEHNR and CDR2 is FQNEAQ (reference sequence). CDR3 sequence: CASSPTRDYYTDTQYF. In DNA form, the CDR3 reads TGTGCCAGCAGCCCTACCCGGGACTATTACACAGATACGCAGTATTTT.

The chain carries TRBV12-5 and TRBJ2-5, with D maybe TRBD2 (5 bases). V lost 3 bases to trimming and J lost 1 base, with 12 bases between them. The CDR3 runs 15 residues. Per the germline V gene, CDR1 is LGHNT and CDR2 is FRNRAP. This CDR3 is CASGLGRAAQETQYF. The DNA for the CDR3 is TGTGCTAGTGGTTTAGGGCGGGCCGCCCAAGAGACCCAGTACTTC.

V and J are TRBV3-1 (or the pseudogene TRBV3-2) and TRBJ2-1; D is ambiguous. CDR3 length equals 12 residues. Germline V CDR1 and CDR2: LGHDT, YNNKEL (reference sequence). With 1 base removed from V and 10 bases from J, the gap between germline ends came to 8 bases. The chain's CDR3 is CASSQVTAEQFF. In DNA, the CDR3 is TGTGCCAGCAGCCAAGTTACAGCAGAGCAGTTCTTC.

The chain carries TRBV5-1 and TRBJ1-2; 7 bases fit TRBD1. CDR1 and CDR2 from the germline V gene are SGHRS and YFSETQ. The CDR3 covers 14 residues. V was pared by 4 bases and J by 6 bases, with 9 bases of the junction left unmatched. Here the CDR3 reads CASSPTDRVDGYTF. The CDR3 DNA reads as TGCGCCAGCAGCCCCACCGACAGGGTGGATGGCTACACCTTC.

The V gene is TRBV2, the J gene TRBJ1-1, with D perhaps matching TRBD1 (6 bases). Between the trimmed V and J ends, which lost 6 bases and 4 bases, there was a span of 12 bases. Germline CDR1 is SNHLY and CDR2 is FYNNEI. The CDR3 runs 13 residues. DNA of the CDR3: TGTGCCAGCAGAGAACAGGGTACCACTGAAGCTTTCTTT. Amino acids: CASREQGTTEAFF.

The chain is built from TRBV29-1 and TRBJ1-1; 8 bases line up with TRBD1. The germline CDR1 and CDR2 sequences are SQVTM and ANQGSEA. The ends lost 7 bases at V and 11 bases at J; junction bases unmatched: 15. CDR3 length: 13 residues. CDR3 protein: CSGQQGGTTRAFF. CDR3 DNA: TGCAGCGGCCAACAGGGGGGGACGACTAGGGCTTTCTTT. The full variable domain, rest sourced from reference TRBV29-1 and TRBJ1-1, is SAVISQKPSRDICQRGTSLTIQCQVDSQVTMMFWYRQQPGQSLTLIATANQGSEATYESGFVIDKFPISRPNLTFSTLTVSNMSPEDSSIYLCSGQQGGTTRAFFGQGTRLTVV.

The V gene is TRBV7-9, the J gene TRBJ1-1, with D possibly being TRBD1 (5 bases). The CDR3 has 15 amino acids. The V end was cut by 5 bases, the J end by 2 bases, with 15 bases between. The germline gives CDR1 SEHNR, CDR2 FQNEAQ (reference sequence). CDR3 region: CASSALGGVNTEAFF. The CDR3 DNA is TGTGCCAGCAGCGCCTTGGGAGGGGTTAACACTGAAGCTTTCTTT.

This clone was picked up one time. This chain joins TRBV10-3 and TRBJ1-5; possibly TRBD1 for D (6 bases). The CDR3 contains 13 residues. The V and J ends lost 7 bases and 6 bases respectively, with 13 bases between them. Per the germline V gene, CDR1 is ENHRY and CDR2 is SYGVKD. CDR3: CAIKQGVGQPQHF. The CDR3 coding sequence is TGTGCCATCAAACAGGGAGTAGGTCAGCCCCAGCATTTT.

The chain is built from TRBV5-5 and TRBJ2-5; no clear D gene. This CDR3 is built from 14 residues. Germline V gene lookup returns CDR1 SGHKS and CDR2 YYEKEE (reference sequence). The V and J ends lost 1 base and 5 bases respectively, with 12 bases between them. CDR3 in DNA: TGTGCCAGCAGCTTGTCCCCGGAGAGGGAGACCCAGTACTTC. It codes for CASSLSPERETQYF.

The chain combines TRBV28 with TRBJ2-5, with D perhaps TRBD1 (6 bases). Trimming stripped 3 bases from V and 6 bases from J, with 14 bases between. From germline, CDR1 is MDHEN and CDR2 SYDVKM. This CDR3 region has 14 residues. CDR3 sequence reads: CASSFPFRGQTQYF. The CDR3 DNA is TGTGCCAGCAGTTTTCCCTTCAGGGGCCAGACCCAGTACTTC.

In DNA, the CDR3 is TGTGCCAGCAGCCAAGACGGCCAGGGGGGGACCCAGTACTTC. Translating gives CASSQDGQGGTQYF. This rearrangement joins TRBV4-2 to TRBJ2-5; tentative D call: TRBD1 (7 bases). The CDR3 has 14 residues. V was pared by 0 bases and J by 7 bases, with 12 bases between. Germline V CDR1 and CDR2: LGHNA, YNFKEQ.

This chain joins TRBV19 and TRBJ2-3; 9 nucleotides line up with TRBD2. The CDR3 consists of 15 residues. V lost 3 bases and J lost 2; bases outside the gene matches: 3. Germline CDR1 LNHDA, CDR2 SQIVND (reference sequence). CDR3 in DNA: TGTGCCAGTAGTATGATAGCGGGGGCCACAGATACGCAGTATTTT. This encodes CASSMIAGATDTQYF.

The chain is built from TRBV9 and TRBJ1-1, with D hard to call. This CDR3 is built from 13 residues. V was pared by 6 bases and J by 3 bases, with 12 bases between. Per the germline V gene, CDR1 is SGDLS and CDR2 is YYNGEE. CDR3 sequence: CASTRRADTEAFF. CDR3 DNA: TGTGCCAGCACCCGGAGGGCGGACACTGAAGCTTTCTTT. Complete variable domain (other parts from reference TRBV9 and TRBJ1-1): DSGVTQTPKHLITATGQRVTLRCSPRSGDLSVYWYQQSLDQGLQFLIQYYNGEERAKGNILERFSAQQFPDLHSELNLSSLELGDSALYFCASTRRADTEAFFGQGTRLTVV.

V gene TRBV5-1 combines with J gene TRBJ2-2; D gene unclear. The CDR3 loop spans 13 amino acids. V was clipped by 6 bases and J by 2 bases, with 8 bases between them. Germline assignment: CDR1 SGHRS and CDR2 YFSETQ. CDR3 bases: TGCGCCAGCAATACGGGTAACACCGGGGAGCTGTTTTTT. It encodes CASNTGNTGELFF.